This TCR beta chain was observed in a study of T-cell reconstitution after alpha-beta-depleted transplantation in children. The germline gives CDR1 SGHVS, CDR2 FQNEAQ. V dropped 5 bases and J dropped 4; count of bases not matched to a gene: 10. This CDR3 is 16 amino acids long. Library preparation (for TCRbeta) was performed with unique molecular identifiers. Each CDR3 protein is one row after TCRdb ran MiXCR on the PCR reads. The data show 190,000 or so distinct CDR3 sequences, roughly 15% seen once. This sequence joins TRBV7-8 and TRBJ2-5, with 10 nucleotides matching TRBD2. This sequence was found in a human donor who donated a stem cell graft to a child with acute lymphoblastic leukemia. Source: PBMCs from the stem cell graft donor, taken from the stem cell graft. In DNA form, the CDR3 reads TGTGCCAGCAGCGCCCCTAGCGGGAGCGAGGGAGAGACCCAGTACTTC. Its translation: CASSAPSGSEGETQYF.